Each of the 29 T cell receptor beta chains below was sequenced from the same sample in a study of cytomegalovirus exposure and HLA in healthy donors. Use of 60 Vbeta and 13 Jbeta primers characterized the PCR. The repertoire was sequenced with immunoSEQ multiplex PCR; TCRdb's copy has only in-frame clones and lacks some. The sample carries 100,000 to 150,000 clones, 65% to 85% recorded once. Sample: PBMCs. These receptor sequences come from a man over 45 in good health and CMV-seronegative.

The chain combines TRBV5-1 with TRBJ1-1; tentatively, D is TRBD1 (5 bases). Looked up from germline, CDR1 is SGHRS and CDR2 is YFSETQ. The CDR3 is 16 amino acids. V was pared by 0 bases and J by 4 bases, with 16 bases between. The CDR3 loop reads CASSLGRGRAATEAFF. In DNA, the CDR3 is TGCGCCAGCAGCTTGGGTAGGGGTAGGGCTGCCACTGAAGCTTTCTTT.

The rearrangement joins TRBV30 to TRBJ1-2; tentatively, D is TRBD1 (6 bases). Germline V gene sequence: CDR1 GTSNPN, CDR2 SVGIG (reference sequence). The CDR3 loop spans 17 amino acids. V lost 0 bases to trimming and J lost 4 bases, with 21 bases between them. In nucleotides, the CDR3 is TGTGCCTGGAGTGTACGAGGTGGACAGTCCGTCGGCTATGGCTACACCTTC. Protein sequence: CAWSVRGGQSVGYGYTF.

The J gene is TRBJ2-7, the V gene TRBV28, with 8 bases lining up with TRBD2. The trim removed 3 bases at V and 2 bases at J, leaving 6 bases unmatched. CDR1 is MDHEN, CDR2 SYDVKM, per germline. The CDR3 covers 15 residues. The CDR3 DNA follows: TGTGCCAGCAGTTTCCCTAGCGGGCAGCCCTACGAGCAGTACTTC. This codes for CASSFPSGQPYEQYF.

The chain carries TRBV11-2 and TRBJ2-7; D might be TRBD2 (6 bases). CDR1 and CDR2 (germline): SGHAT, FQNNGV. Trimming left V 6 bases short and J 0 bases short, with 15 bases between. CDR3 length: 15 residues. This CDR3 reads CASRPLRGTSYEQYF. Written as DNA, the CDR3 is TGTGCCAGCAGACCCCTTCGGGGGACCTCCTACGAGCAGTACTTC.

In this sample, this clone turned up a few times. The J gene is TRBJ2-3, the V gene TRBV28; 7 nucleotides line up with TRBD1. Germline lookup yields CDR1 MDHEN and CDR2 SYDVKM. CDR3 length: 16 residues. V lost 5 bases, J lost 1 base, and 9 bases stayed unmatched. CDR3 amino acids: CASSPRDSWGTDTQYF. DNA of the CDR3: TGTGCCAGCAGTCCCAGGGACAGTTGGGGCACAGATACGCAGTATTTT.

The J gene is TRBJ1-3, the V gene TRBV30; no definite D call. Between the trimmed V and J ends, which lost 2 bases and 0 bases, there was a span of 8 bases. The germline gives CDR1 GTSNPN, CDR2 SVGIG (reference sequence). CDR3 size: 14 residues. The CDR3 bases are TGTGCCTGGAGTACGGGATCCTCTGGAAACACCATATATTTT. It codes for CAWSTGSSGNTIYF.

This chain uses TRBV11-2 with TRBJ2-1, with 7 positions matching TRBD2. There are 17 residues in the CDR3. CDR1 is SGHAT, CDR2 FQNNGV, per germline. The V segment lost 0 bases and the J segment 12 bases; nucleotides outside the gene matches: 17. The CDR3 protein is CASSLDQDGRSRTGQFF. The CDR3 nucleotides read TGTGCCAGCAGCTTAGATCAGGACGGGAGGAGCAGAACGGGGCAGTTCTTC.

This chain joins TRBV2 and TRBJ2-7; 10 bases line up with TRBD2. Unmatched junction bases numbered 4, after V lost 5 bases and J lost 3 bases. Germline CDR1 reads SNHLY; CDR2 reads FYNNEI. There are 14 residues in the CDR3. CDR3 loop: CASSNLAGVYEQYF. The DNA for the CDR3 is TGTGCCAGCAGTAACCTAGCGGGAGTCTACGAGCAGTACTTC. The entire variable domain, with the rest obtained from reference TRBV2 and TRBJ2-7, is as follows: EPEVTQTPSHQVTQMGQEVILRCVPISNHLYFYWYRQILGQKVEFLVSFYNNEISEKSEIFDDQFSVERPDGSNFTLKIRSTKLEDSAMYFCASSNLAGVYEQYFGPGTRLTVT.

In nucleotides, the CDR3 is TGTGCCAGCAACCGGGACAGCTCCTACAATGAGCAGTTCTTC. It codes for CASNRDSSYNEQFF. The rearrangement links TRBV2 to TRBJ2-1, with 7 bases identical to TRBD1. The germline V gene encodes CDR1 SNHLY and CDR2 FYNNEI. The CDR3 contains 14 residues. Germline trimming cut 7 bases from V and 0 bases from J; bases unmatched to any gene: 3.

The chain employs TRBV6-6 and TRBJ1-5; a weak D match, TRBD1 (5 bases). CDR1 and CDR2 from the germline V gene are MNHNY and SVGAGI (reference sequence). The CDR3 contains 16 residues. Trimming left V 1 base short and J 4 bases short, with 14 bases between. CDR3 coding DNA: TGTGCCAGCAGTTACTTTCGACAGAATCCTAATCAGCCCCAGCATTTT. Translation gives CASSYFRQNPNQPQHF.

This chain connects TRBV5-1 to TRBJ2-1; TRBD1 might be the D (6 bases). The V gene's germline CDR1 is SGHRS and CDR2 YFSETQ. The CDR3 consists of 16 residues. With 4 bases removed from V and 0 bases from J, the gap between germline ends came to 14 bases. The chain's CDR3 is CASSKDRRSSYNEQFF. The CDR3 DNA reads TGCGCCAGCAGCAAGGACAGAAGGAGCTCCTACAATGAGCAGTTCTTC.

The chain links TRBV2 to TRBJ2-1; 11 nucleotides match TRBD2. Germline loops: CDR1 SNHLY, CDR2 FYNNEI. J gave up 9 bases and V 9 bases, and 4 bases lay outside the gene matches. The CDR3 has 12 amino acids. The CDR3 region is CASLAGGLEQFF. In DNA, the CDR3 is TGTGCCAGTTTAGCGGGGGGGCTTGAGCAGTTCTTC.

The chain combines TRBV15 with TRBJ2-5, with a possible D match to TRBD2 (6 bases). The assigned J gene may be wrong: the sequence end matches TRBJ2-7 better. Germline V gene lookup returns CDR1 LNHNV and CDR2 YYDKDF (reference sequence). This CDR3 is built from 14 residues. This chain's CDR3 is CATSTSGSSYEQYF. Written as DNA, the CDR3 is TGTGCCACCAGCACTTCCGGGAGCTCCTACGAGCAGTACTTC.

The chain carries TRBV5-1 and TRBJ2-1; 7 nucleotides line up with TRBD2. V trimming: 1 base; J trimming: 4 bases; junction bases outside the gene matches: 5. The CDR3 has 15 amino acids. Per the germline V gene, CDR1 is SGHRS and CDR2 is YFSETQ. The CDR3 loop is CASSLTDSGYNEQFF. Written as DNA, the CDR3 is TGCGCCAGCAGCTTGACAGATAGCGGGTACAATGAGCAGTTCTTC.

The rearrangement uses TRBV7-8 and TRBJ2-7; 8 positions match TRBD1. This CDR3 region has 13 residues. Germline V lookup: CDR1 SGHVS, CDR2 FQNEAQ. The V segment lost 6 bases and the J segment 6 bases; nucleotides outside the gene matches: 7. The CDR3 loop is CASSFRQGTEQYF. In DNA form, the CDR3 reads TGTGCCAGCAGTTTCAGACAGGGGACCGAGCAGTACTTC.

The chain uses TRBV5-1 and TRBJ2-7, with D possibly TRBD2 on 5 matching bases. Trimming left V 5 bases short and J 0 bases short, with 12 bases between. CDR1 is SGHRS and CDR2 is YFSETQ in the germline V gene. The CDR3 covers 14 residues. The CDR3 spells CASSLVGSSYEQYF. The CDR3 region has the DNA TGCGCCAGCAGTCTGGTAGGGAGCTCCTACGAGCAGTACTTC.

Concerning this clone: The junction departs from germline at one end; a sequencing error may be responsible. V is TRBV5-4 and J is TRBJ1-1; the D gene is possibly TRBD1 (5 bases). The CDR3 covers 12 residues. Germline V gene data show CDR1 as SGHNT and CDR2 as YYREEE (reference sequence). The CDR3 DNA reads TGTGCCAGCAGCTTCAGTGGGACTGGAGCTTTCTTT. This sequence encodes CASSFSGTGAFF.

V usage is TRBV28 and J usage is TRBJ1-5; D is undetermined. The V and J ends lost 3 bases and 8 bases respectively, with 8 bases between them. Germline CDR1 MDHEN, CDR2 SYDVKM. CDR3 size: 12 residues. CDR3: CASSLGGEPQHF. The CDR3 bases are TGTGCCAGCAGTTTGGGCGGGGAGCCCCAGCATTTT.

The rearrangement links TRBV2 to TRBJ1-5, with 9 bases identical to TRBD1. After removal of 7 bases from V and 7 bases from J, the junction contained 5 bases not matched to a gene. The CDR3 contains 13 residues. Per the germline V gene, CDR1 is SNHLY and CDR2 is FYNNEI. The CDR3 spells CASTRTGDQPQHF. CDR3 in DNA: TGTGCCAGCACCAGGACAGGGGACCAGCCCCAGCATTTT.

This chain links TRBV7-9 with TRBJ1-5; D is perhaps TRBD1 (5 bases). Germline CDR1 reads SEHNR; CDR2 reads FQNEAQ (reference sequence). V lost 5 bases and J 7 bases, leaving 15 bases between the germline ends. CDR3 size: 14 residues. The CDR3 is CASSPGRGNQPQHF. The CDR3 nucleotides read TGTGCCAGCAGCCCAGGACGGGGGAACCAGCCCCAGCATTTT. The whole variable domain, remainder taken from reference TRBV7-9 and TRBJ1-5, is DTGVSQNPRHKITKRGQNVTFRCDPISEHNRLYWYRQTLGQGPEFLTYFQNEAQLEKSRLLSDRFSAERPKGSFSTLEIQRTEQGDSAMYLCASSPGRGNQPQHFGDGTRLSIL.

This chain links TRBV29-1 with TRBJ2-5; a possible D gene is TRBD2 (7 bases). The CDR3 has 13 amino acids. Looked up from germline, CDR1 is SQVTM and CDR2 is ANQGSEA. With 7 bases removed from V and 5 bases from J, the gap between germline ends came to 17 bases. CDR3 nucleotide sequence: TGCAGCGAGCAAGGGGGGGCTGGGGAGACCCAGTACTTC. It is translated as CSEQGGAGETQYF.

V gene TRBV5-1 combines with J gene TRBJ2-1; possible D gene TRBD1, 6 bases. Germline values: CDR1 SGHRS, CDR2 YFSETQ. The CDR3 is 13 amino acids. Between the trimmed V and J ends, which lost 4 bases and 3 bases, there was a span of 8 bases. The CDR3: CASSDRSYNEQFF. The CDR3 DNA reads as TGCGCCAGCAGCGACAGGAGCTACAATGAGCAGTTCTTC. The full variable domain, rest sourced from reference TRBV5-1 and TRBJ2-1, is KAGVTQTPRYLIKTRGQQVTLSCSPISGHRSVSWYQQTPGQGLQFLFEYFSETQRNKGNFPGRFSGRQFSNSRSEMNVSTLELGDSALYLCASSDRSYNEQFFGPGTRLTVL.

CDR3 nucleotide sequence: TGTGCCAGCAGCCCGACAGGGGGCAACAATCAGCCCCAGCATTTT. Translating gives CASSPTGGNNQPQHF. The chain is built from TRBV7-2 and TRBJ1-5; 10 bases are shared with TRBD1. V gave up 5 bases and J gave up 3 bases; unmatched junction bases: 4. CDR1 and CDR2 from the germline V gene are SGHTA and FQGNSA. This CDR3 is 15 amino acids long.

This chain joins TRBV6-5 and TRBJ2-2; 9 bases fit TRBD1. There are 14 residues in the CDR3. V trimming: 8 bases; J trimming: 0 bases; junction bases outside the gene matches: 1. Germline values: CDR1 MNHEY, CDR2 SVGAGI. CDR3 nucleotides: TGTGCCAGCCGGACAGGGGCGAACACCGGGGAGCTGTTTTTT. Translating it yields CASRTGANTGELFF.

The chain carries TRBV19 and TRBJ2-7; no firm D call. The germline CDR1 and CDR2 sequences are LNHDA and SQIVND (reference sequence). This CDR3 contains 14 residues. The V and J ends lost 3 bases and 3 bases respectively, with 12 bases between them. CDR3 nucleotide sequence: TGTGCCAGTAGTATCGCACTAATGAGCTACGAGCAGTACTTC. Protein sequence: CASSIALMSYEQYF.

This clone was recorded only once. The rearrangement joins TRBV11-1 to TRBJ2-5; 8 bases match TRBD1. This CDR3 region has 14 residues. Trimming cost V 7 bases and J 4 bases; bases outside gene matches: 8. Germline V gene lookup returns CDR1 SGHAT and CDR2 FQDESV (reference sequence). CDR3 region: CASKALTGVETQYF. CDR3 nucleotide sequence: TGTGCCAGCAAAGCTTTGACAGGGGTAGAGACCCAGTACTTC.

This sequence joins TRBV7-9 and TRBJ1-2; 9 positions agree with TRBD1. Unmatched junction bases numbered 6, after V lost 3 bases and J lost 10 bases. CDR3 length equals 13 residues. CDR1 and CDR2 from the germline V gene are SEHNR and FQNEAQ (reference sequence). The chain's CDR3 is CASSFSQQGAYTF. The CDR3 coding sequence is TGTGCCAGCAGCTTCAGTCAACAGGGGGCCTACACCTTC. The whole variable domain, remainder taken from reference TRBV7-9 and TRBJ1-2, is DTGVSQNPRHKITKRGQNVTFRCDPISEHNRLYWYRQTLGQGPEFLTYFQNEAQLEKSRLLSDRFSAERPKGSFSTLEIQRTEQGDSAMYLCASSFSQQGAYTFGSGTRLTVV.

In regard to this clone: At the DNA level, this CDR3 is encoded by other sequences in the same sample as well. The CDR3 DNA reads as TGTGCCAGCAGCTTCAACAGGGGGACTGAAGCTTTCTTT. It translates to CASSFNRGTEAFF. The chain recombines TRBV11-3 with TRBJ1-1; 8 bases are a match to TRBD1. Germline CDR1 reads SGHNT; CDR2 reads YENEEA. Unmatched junction bases numbered 2, after V lost 3 bases and J lost 5 bases. CDR3 size: 13 residues. The variable domain in full, with the rest retrieved from reference TRBV11-3 and TRBJ1-1, is EAGVVQSPRYKIIEKKQPVAFWCNPISGHNTLYWYLQNLGQGPELLIRYENEEAVDDSQLPKDRFSAERLKGVDSTLKIQPAELGDSAVYLCASSFNRGTEAFFGQGTRLTVV.

The V call is TRBV9, the J call TRBJ2-1, with 8 bases lining up with TRBD2. CDR3 length: 17 amino acids. Germline V CDR1 and CDR2: SGDLS, YYNGEE. Germline trimming cut 0 bases from V and 7 bases from J; bases unmatched to any gene: 12. The DNA of the CDR3 is TGTGCCAGCAGCGTAGCCCCGCCGGGACTAGTTTTAAATGAGCAGTTCTTC. Its protein is CASSVAPPGLVLNEQFF.